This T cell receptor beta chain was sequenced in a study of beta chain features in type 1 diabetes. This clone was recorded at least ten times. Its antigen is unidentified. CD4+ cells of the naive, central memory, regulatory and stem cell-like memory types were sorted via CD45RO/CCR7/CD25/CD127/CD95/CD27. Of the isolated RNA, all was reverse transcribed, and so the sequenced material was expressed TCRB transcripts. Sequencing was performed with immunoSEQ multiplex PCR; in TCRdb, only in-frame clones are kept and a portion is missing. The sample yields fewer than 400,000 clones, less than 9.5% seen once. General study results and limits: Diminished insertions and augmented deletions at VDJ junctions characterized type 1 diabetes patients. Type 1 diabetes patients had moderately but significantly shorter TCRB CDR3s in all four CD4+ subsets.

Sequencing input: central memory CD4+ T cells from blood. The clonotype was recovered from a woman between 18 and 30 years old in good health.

The CDR3 loop reads CASSEEGAGEVSEQFF. CDR3 DNA: TGTGCCAGCAGTGAAGAAGGAGCGGGGGAGGTTAGTGAGCAGTTCTTC. J is TRBJ2-1 and V is TRBV2; 8 positions match TRBD2. This CDR3 is 16 amino acids long. V lost 1 base to trimming and J lost 9 bases; unmatched junction nucleotides: 11. Germline CDR1 SNHLY, CDR2 FYNNEI.